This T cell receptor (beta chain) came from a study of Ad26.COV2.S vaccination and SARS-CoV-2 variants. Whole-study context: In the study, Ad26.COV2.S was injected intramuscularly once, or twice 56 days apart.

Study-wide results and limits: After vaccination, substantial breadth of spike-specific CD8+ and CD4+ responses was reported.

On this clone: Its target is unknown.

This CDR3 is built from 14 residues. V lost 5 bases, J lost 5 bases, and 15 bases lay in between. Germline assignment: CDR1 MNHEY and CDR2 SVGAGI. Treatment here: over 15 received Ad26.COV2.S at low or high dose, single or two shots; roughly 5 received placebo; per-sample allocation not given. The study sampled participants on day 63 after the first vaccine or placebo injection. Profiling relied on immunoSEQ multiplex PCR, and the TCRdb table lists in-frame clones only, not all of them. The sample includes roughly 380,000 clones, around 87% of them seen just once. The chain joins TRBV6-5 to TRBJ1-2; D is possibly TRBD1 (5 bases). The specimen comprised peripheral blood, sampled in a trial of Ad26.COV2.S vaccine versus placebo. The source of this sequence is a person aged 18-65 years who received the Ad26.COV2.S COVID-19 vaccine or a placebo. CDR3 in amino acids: CASSPRDGWYGYTF. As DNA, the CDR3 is TGTGCCAGCAGTCCCCGGGACGGCTGGTATGGCTACACCTTC.